This TCR beta chain is drawn from a study of human T cells and chemical hapten exposure. Noted time point: patch test 3, about 24 weeks after DPC sensitization. The treatment here: therapeutic diphenylcyclopropenone sensitization with weekly scalp DPC. TCRdb ran MiXCR on the RACE reads and lists one entry per CDR3 protein. This repertoire shows roughly 130,000 distinct CDR3 sequences, around 11% found once; its top ten account for 2% to 2.5%. Regarding the study as a whole: No alteration of TCRs above 1 in 1000 frequency was seen with DPC sensitization.

On this clonotype: Its target is unknown.

Germline V gene lookup returns CDR1 SGDLS and CDR2 YYNGEE. Deletions cut 3 bases from V and 0 bases from J, with 9 bases between. This CDR3 has 14 amino acids. This rearrangement joins TRBV9 to TRBJ1-1; no clear D gene. The specimen was whole blood, collected in connection with sensitization to the hapten diphenylcyclopropenone (DPC). The clonotype originates from a woman between 50 and 59 years old with alopecia areata. Some clones in this sample may be carry-over from other donors' samples. CDR3 protein: CASSGAPLNTEAFF. In nucleotides, the CDR3 is TGTGCCAGCAGCGGGGCCCCTCTGAACACTGAAGCTTTCTTT.